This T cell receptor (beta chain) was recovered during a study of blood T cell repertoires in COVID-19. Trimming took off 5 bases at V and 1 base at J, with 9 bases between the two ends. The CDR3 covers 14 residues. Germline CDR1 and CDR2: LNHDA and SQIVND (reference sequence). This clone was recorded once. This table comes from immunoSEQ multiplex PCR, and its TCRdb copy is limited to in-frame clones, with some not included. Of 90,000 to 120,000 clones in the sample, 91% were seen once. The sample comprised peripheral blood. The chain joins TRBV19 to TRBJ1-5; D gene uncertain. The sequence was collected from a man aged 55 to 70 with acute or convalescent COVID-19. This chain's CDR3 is CASSYRRSNQPQHF. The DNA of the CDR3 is TGTGCCAGTAGTTATAGGCGGAGCAATCAGCCCCAGCATTTT. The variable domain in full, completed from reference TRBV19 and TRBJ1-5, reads DGGITQSPKYLFRKEGQNVTLSCEQNLNHDAMYWYRQDPGQGLRLIYYSQIVNDFQKGDIAEGYSVSREKKESFPLTVTSAQKNPTAFYLCASSYRRSNQPQHFGDGTRLSIL.